This TCR beta chain was obtained from a study of cytomegalovirus exposure and HLA in healthy donors. Turning to the study itself: Clustering assigned 70% to 90% of the 350 to 450 genotyped donors to the Caucasian-associated ancestry cluster.

Sampled while nominally healthy, donors likely had unrecorded immune exposures. Primers: 60 Vbeta forward and 13 Jbeta reverse. Assay: immunoSEQ multiplex PCR; the TCRdb copy retains only in-frame clones and omits some. The table includes roughly 80,000 clones, roughly 76% detected once. The TCR originated in a woman aged 25-40 years in good health and CMV-seronegative. Source material: PBMCs.

In DNA, the CDR3 is TGTGCCAGCTACCCAAGGGGCAGGGTTAGTCCCGAGCAGTACTTC. It codes for CASYPRGRVSPEQYF. The gene calls are TRBV27 and TRBJ2-7; possibly TRBD1 for D (5 bases). The CDR3 totals 15 residues. Germline lookup yields CDR1 MNHEY and CDR2 SMNVEV (reference sequence). Trimming shortened V by 8 bases and J by 6 bases, and 23 bases separated the two germline ends.